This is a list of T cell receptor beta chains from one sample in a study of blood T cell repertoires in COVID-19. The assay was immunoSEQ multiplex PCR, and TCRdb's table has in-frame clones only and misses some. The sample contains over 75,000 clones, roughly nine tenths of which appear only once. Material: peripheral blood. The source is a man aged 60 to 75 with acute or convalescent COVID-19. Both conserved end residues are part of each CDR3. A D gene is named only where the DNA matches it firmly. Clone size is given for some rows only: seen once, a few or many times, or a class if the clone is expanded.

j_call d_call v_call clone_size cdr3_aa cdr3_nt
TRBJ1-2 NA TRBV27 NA CASRSGGLGYTF TGTGCCAGCAGGTCTGGAGGTCTGGGCTACACCTTC
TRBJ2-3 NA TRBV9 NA CASSPVLDTQYF TGTGCCAGCAGCCCCGTGTTGGATACGCAGTATTTT
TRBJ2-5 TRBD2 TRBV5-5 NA CASTGGVLETQYF TGTGCCAGCACCGGGGGGGTATTAGAGACCCAGTACTTC
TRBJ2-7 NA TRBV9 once CASSVQAGPSYEQYF TGTGCCAGCAGCGTTCAGGCAGGGCCTTCCTACGAGCAGTACTTC
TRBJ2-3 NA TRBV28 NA CASSLSGQEGTDTQYF TGTGCCAGCAGTTTATCGGGGCAGGAGGGGACAGATACGCAGTATTTT
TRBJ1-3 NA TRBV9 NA CASSDGGTGNTIYF TGTGCCAGCAGCGATGGGGGGACTGGAAACACCATATATTTT
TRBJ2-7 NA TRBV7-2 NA CASSLALSEAYEQYF TGTGCCAGCAGCTTAGCGCTATCTGAGGCCTACGAGCAGTACTTC
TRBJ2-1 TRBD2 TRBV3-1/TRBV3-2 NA CASSPSGGSEQFF TGTGCCAGCAGCCCCTCCGGGGGGAGTGAGCAGTTCTTC
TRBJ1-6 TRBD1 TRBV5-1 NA CASSHNRGYNSPLHF TGCGCCAGCAGCCACAACAGGGGTTATAATTCACCCCTCCACTTT
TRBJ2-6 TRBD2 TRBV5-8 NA CASSSTSGSSGANVLTF TGTGCCAGCAGCTCGACTAGCGGGAGCTCTGGGGCCAACGTCCTGACTTTC
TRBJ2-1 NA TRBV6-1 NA CASSETIGATNEQFF TGTGCCAGCAGTGAAACCATTGGGGCCACCAATGAGCAGTTCTTC
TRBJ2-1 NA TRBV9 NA CASSVATGGYNEQFF TGTGCCAGCAGCGTAGCTACAGGCGGCTACAATGAGCAGTTCTTC
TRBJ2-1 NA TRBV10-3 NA CAISGAGRTEVYNEQFF TGTGCCATCAGTGGCGCGGGACGGACGGAAGTTTACAATGAGCAGTTCTTC
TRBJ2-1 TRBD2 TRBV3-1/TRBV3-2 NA CASSQDGGSNEQFF TGTGCCAGCAGCCAAGATGGCGGGAGTAATGAGCAGTTCTTC
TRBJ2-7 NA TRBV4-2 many CASSQDFIGYEQYF TGTGCCAGCAGCCAAGATTTTATCGGGTACGAGCAGTACTTC
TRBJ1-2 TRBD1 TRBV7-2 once CASSPGGTGGNYGYTF TGTGCCAGCAGCCCCGGTGGGACAGGGGGTAACTATGGCTACACCTTC
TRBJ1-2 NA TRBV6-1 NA CASSEALTAYGYTF TGTGCCAGCAGTGAAGCGTTGACAGCCTATGGCTACACCTTC
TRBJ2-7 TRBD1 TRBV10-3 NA CAIWGQGVDEQYF TGTGCCATCTGGGGACAGGGGGTCGACGAGCAGTACTTC
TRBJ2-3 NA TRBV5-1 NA CASSFQGLSTDTQYF TGCGCCAGCAGCTTCCAGGGTCTGTCCACAGATACGCAGTATTTT
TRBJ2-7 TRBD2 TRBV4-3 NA CASSQDRQGSGLLYEQYF TGCGCCAGCAGCCAAGATCGTCAGGGTAGCGGGCTCCTCTACGAGCAGTACTTC
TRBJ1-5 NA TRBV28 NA CASSLSLGVGNQPQHF TGTGCCAGCAGTCTCTCGTTAGGGGTCGGCAATCAGCCCCAGCATTTT
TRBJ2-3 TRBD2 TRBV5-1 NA CASSPGLAGGRDTQYF TGCGCCAGCAGCCCGGGACTAGCGGGAGGGCGGGATACGCAGTATTTT
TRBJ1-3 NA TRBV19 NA CASSPSRRSGNTIYF TGTGCCAGTAGTCCTAGTAGACGCTCTGGAAACACCATATATTTT
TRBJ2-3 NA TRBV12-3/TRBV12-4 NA CASSRPSTDTQYF TGTGCCAGCAGCCGTCCGAGCACAGATACGCAGTATTTT
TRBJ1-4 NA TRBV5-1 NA CASRLVATNEKLFF TGCGCCAGCAGATTAGTTGCAACTAATGAAAAACTGTTTTTT
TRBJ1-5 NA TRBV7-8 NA CASSPGSLGGNQPQHF TGTGCCAGCAGCCCTGGCAGCCTAGGAGGCAATCAGCCCCAGCATTTT
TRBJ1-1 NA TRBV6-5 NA CASSQTGVTEAFF TGTGCCAGCTCCCAAACAGGTGTCACTGAAGCTTTCTTT
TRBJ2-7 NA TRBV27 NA CASSLSALGFYEQYF TGTGCCAGCAGTTTATCAGCGCTAGGTTTCTACGAGCAGTACTTC
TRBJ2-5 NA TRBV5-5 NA CASSFTEETQYF TGTGCCAGCAGCTTCACAGAAGAGACCCAGTACTTC
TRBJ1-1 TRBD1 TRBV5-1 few CASRPDREAFF TGCGCCAGCAGGCCTGACAGGGAGGCTTTCTTT
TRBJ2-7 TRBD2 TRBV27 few CASSLGTSGNYEQYF TGTGCCAGCAGTTTAGGTACTAGCGGGAACTACGAGCAGTACTTC